The 25 T cell receptor beta chains reported below all come from one sample, sequenced in a study of T cell changes during pregnancy in multiple sclerosis. The protocol was immunoSEQ multiplex PCR, while the TCRdb copy is restricted to in-frame clones and leaves out a portion. This table has tens of thousands of clones, less than 95% appearing once. The material was peripheral blood, obtained in the third trimester of pregnancy. Receptors originate from a female donor with multiple sclerosis, enrolled in a pregnancy study.

This rearrangement joins TRBV4-2 to TRBJ2-7; unclear D gene. CDR3 length equals 15 residues. CDR1 is LGHNA, CDR2 YNFKEQ, per germline. Trimming shortened V by 1 base and J by 3 bases, and 13 bases separated the two germline ends. The CDR3 nucleotides are TGTGCCAGCAGCCAAGTCGGAGACGGAAACTACGAGCAGTACTTC. Residues: CASSQVGDGNYEQYF.

This clone was seen once. The chain joins TRBV18 to TRBJ2-7; TRBD1 matches at 7 bases. The germline V gene encodes CDR1 KGHSH and CDR2 LQKENI. V dropped 2 bases and J dropped 4; count of bases not matched to a gene: 17. The CDR3 consists of 18 residues. For the CDR3, the DNA is TGTGCCAGCTCACCAGCGGCCCCCGTGGTGACAGGGTCTTACGAGCAGTACTTC. Amino acid sequence: CASSPAAPVVTGSYEQYF.

The chain is built from TRBV5-5 and TRBJ2-1; 13 bases are a match to TRBD2. The CDR3 extends over 17 amino acids. V trimming: 0 bases; J trimming: 4 bases; junction bases outside the gene matches: 4. Germline-derived CDR1 and CDR2 are SGHKS and YYEKEE (reference sequence). CDR3 in DNA: TGTGCCAGCAGCTTGGGACTAGCGGGGGGCAGGTACAATGAGCAGTTCTTC. Translation: CASSLGLAGGRYNEQFF.

The genes are TRBV2 and TRBJ2-5, with D perhaps matching TRBD1 (6 bases). Germline CDR1 is SNHLY and CDR2 is FYNNEI. V shed 5 bases and J shed 2 bases, with 15 bases lying between them. The CDR3 extends over 15 amino acids. This chain's CDR3 is CASSPFAGAQETQYF. The CDR3 DNA follows: TGTGCCAGCAGTCCATTTGCAGGGGCGCAAGAGACCCAGTACTTC.

The chain links TRBV6-5 to TRBJ1-2; D is undetermined. The CDR3 covers 13 residues. Trimming left V 6 bases short and J 0 bases short, with 8 bases between. The germline gives CDR1 MNHEY, CDR2 SVGAGI. The CDR3 DNA is TGTGCCAGCAGGCGGTCCACTAACTATGGCTACACCTTC. It translates to CASRRSTNYGYTF.

This sequence joins TRBV7-2 and TRBJ1-1; D call uncertain. The V and J ends lost 5 bases and 2 bases respectively, with 27 bases between them. The CDR3 sequence is 19 residues long. CDR1 SGHTA and CDR2 FQGNSA come from the germline V gene. The CDR3 bases are TGTGCCAGCAGCCGGAGGAAGTGGGCACCCCGGGCCAATAACACTGAAGCTTTCTTT. It translates to CASSRRKWAPRANNTEAFF. The complete variable domain, with remaining parts taken from reference TRBV7-2 and TRBJ1-1, reads GAGVSQSPSNKVTEKGKDVELRCDPISGHTALYWYRQSLGQGLEFLIYFQGNSAPDKSGLPSDRFSAERTGGSVSTLTIQRTQQEDSAVYLCASSRRKWAPRANNTEAFFGQGTRLTVV.

The V gene is TRBV9, the J gene TRBJ2-1, with a possible D match to TRBD1 (6 bases). CDR1 and CDR2 (germline): SGDLS, YYNGEE. With 3 bases removed from V and 2 bases from J, the gap between germline ends came to 6 bases. CDR3 length: 13 amino acids. The CDR3 here is CASSGDTYNEQFF. For the CDR3, the DNA is TGTGCCAGCAGCGGGGACACCTACAATGAGCAGTTCTTC.

V usage is TRBV6-5 and J usage is TRBJ2-7; maybe TRBD2 (7 bases). Trimming removed 2 bases from V and 3 bases from J, with 11 bases in between. CDR1 MNHEY and CDR2 SVGAGI come from the germline V gene. The CDR3 spans 14 residues. CDR3 amino acids: CASSYRGEGYEQYF. In DNA, the CDR3 is TGTGCCAGCAGTTACAGGGGGGAGGGCTACGAGCAGTACTTC.

The V and J genes are TRBV7-3 and TRBJ1-6; 9 bases agree with TRBD1. The V and J ends lost 5 bases and 7 bases, in that order; junction bases with no gene match: 6. The CDR3 runs 15 residues. Germline CDR1 and CDR2: SGHTA and FQGTGA. The CDR3 DNA sequence: TGTGCCAGCAGCCCCCGGGACAGGGCAAATTCACCCCTCCACTTT. It encodes CASSPRDRANSPLHF.

This clone showed up just once. The gene calls are TRBV5-6 and TRBJ2-7, with D unclear. Germline V gives CDR1 SGHDT, CDR2 YYEEEE. This CDR3 spans 14 amino acids. The V end lost 0 bases, the J end lost 3 bases, and 10 bases lay between the germline ends. The CDR3 here is CASSLGRAIYEQYF. CDR3 sequence (DNA): TGTGCCAGCAGCTTGGGCAGAGCGATCTACGAGCAGTACTTC.

The chain combines TRBV29-1 with TRBJ1-2; 7 nucleotides line up with TRBD1. The CDR3 spans 17 residues. J lost 1 base, V lost 1 base, and 12 bases had no gene match. Germline V gene data show CDR1 as SQVTM and CDR2 as ANQGSEA. The CDR3 reads CSVEAPLRDSLNYGYTF. CDR3 nucleotide sequence: TGCAGCGTTGAAGCCCCCCTCCGGGACAGCCTTAACTATGGCTACACCTTC.

The chain is built from TRBV5-4 and TRBJ2-1; 8 bases fit TRBD2. The CDR3 loop spans 17 amino acids. Trimming took 4 bases from V and 5 from J; bases not matched to a gene: 14. CDR1 SGHNT and CDR2 YYREEE come from the germline V gene (reference sequence). CDR3 nucleotides: TGTGCCAGCAGCCCGACCGCCGGGGGGGCCTTTGACAATGAGCAGTTCTTC. It is translated as CASSPTAGGAFDNEQFF.

This chain connects TRBV28 to TRBJ2-6, with D uncertain. The CDR3 runs 18 residues. Germline V CDR1 and CDR2: MDHEN, SYDVKM. V lost 5 bases and J lost 5, with 22 bases in between. CDR3 in DNA: TGTGCCAGCAGTACGAATCGTTTGACACAAAGTCGGGCCAACGTCCTGACTTTC. Translated, it gives CASSTNRLTQSRANVLTF.

As concerns this clone: Germline and junction disagree at one end, which may indicate a read error. The V and J genes are TRBV7-2 and TRBJ2-5; 10 bases line up with TRBD2. Germline CDR1 reads SGHTA; CDR2 reads FQGNSA. The CDR3 has 15 amino acids. In DNA form, the CDR3 reads TGTGCCAGCAGCCTAGCGGGGGCGTATGAGGAGACCCAGTACTTC. This sequence encodes CASSLAGAYEETQYF. Combining the CDR3 with reference TRBV7-2 and TRBJ2-5 gives the whole variable domain GAGVSQSPSNKVTEKGKDVELRCDPISGHTALYWYRQSLGQGLEFLIYFQGNSAPDKSGLPSDRFSAERTGGSVSTLTIQRTQQEDSAVYLCASSLAGAYEETQYFGPGTRLLVL.

In this sample, this clone turned up once. This rearrangement joins TRBV5-3 to TRBJ2-1; perhaps TRBD1 as D (6 bases). TRBV5-3 carries the ORF label, with uncertain function. The CDR3 runs to 15 residues. Trimming left V 4 bases short and J 2 bases short, with 13 bases between. The chain's CDR3 is CARSRDNEPYNEQFF. CDR3 sequence (DNA): TGTGCCAGAAGCCGGGACAACGAGCCCTACAATGAGCAGTTCTTC.

The rearrangement links TRBV13 to TRBJ1-6, with D hard to call. V was pared by 5 bases and J by 7 bases, with 6 bases between. Germline values: CDR1 PRHDT, CDR2 FYEKMQ (reference sequence). The CDR3 consists of 12 residues. CDR3 sequence (DNA): TGTGCCAGCAGCCCCCAGAATTCACCCCTCCACTTT. Translation: CASSPQNSPLHF.

This clone turned up a few times. The rearrangement uses TRBV7-9 and TRBJ1-6; D is possibly TRBD1 (6 bases). The germline CDR1 and CDR2 sequences are SEHNR and FQNEAQ (reference sequence). This CDR3 comprises 13 residues. V shed 4 bases and J shed 14 bases, with 15 bases lying between them. The CDR3 reads CASSSGTFPTLHF. The DNA of the CDR3 is TGTGCCAGCAGCTCAGGGACATTCCCGACCCTCCACTTT.

This chain joins TRBV9 and TRBJ1-6; no clear D gene. This CDR3 spans 15 amino acids. The ends were cut back, 1 base at V and 5 bases at J, with 10 bases in the middle. Germline-derived CDR1 and CDR2 are SGDLS and YYNGEE. For the CDR3, the DNA is TGTGCCAGCAGCGTATCGTGGGCAGATAATTCACCCCTCCACTTT. This codes for CASSVSWADNSPLHF.

V and J are TRBV4-3 and TRBJ2-3; possible D gene TRBD2, 6 bases. The CDR3 is made up of 14 amino acids. Germline values: CDR1 LGHNA, CDR2 YSLEER. Trimming left V 3 bases short and J 5 bases short, with 12 bases between. The CDR3 spells CASSQAGTLDTQYF. CDR3 DNA sequence: TGCGCCAGCAGCCAGGCCGGGACTTTAGATACGCAGTATTTT.

V usage is TRBV6-5 and J usage is TRBJ2-5, with 10 bases fitting TRBD2. The V gene's germline CDR1 is MNHEY and CDR2 SVGAGI. The CDR3 extends over 15 amino acids. The V segment lost 2 bases and the J segment 1 base; nucleotides outside the gene matches: 1. CDR3 nucleotide sequence: TGTGCCAGCAGTTACGTAGCGGGGGGCCAAGAGACCCAGTACTTC. Translating gives CASSYVAGGQETQYF.

Remarks on this clone: Its ends do not fully match the called genes, so a read error is possible. This chain uses TRBV4-3 with TRBJ1-3; D is unresolved. The CDR3 consists of 17 residues. Germline CDR1 is LGHNA and CDR2 is YSLEER. This chain's CDR3 is CASSQDYGQASRNTIYF. CDR3 DNA sequence: TGCGCCAGCAGCCAAGATTACGGCCAGGCCTCTCGAAACACCATATATTTT.

V is TRBV4-2 and J is TRBJ2-5, with TRBD2 matching 9 bases. The V and J ends lost 1 base and 4 bases, in that order; junction bases with no gene match: 4. The CDR3 is 15 amino acids. Per the germline V gene, CDR1 is LGHNA and CDR2 is YNFKEQ. CDR3 amino acids: CASSQAAGGRETQYF. For the CDR3, the DNA is TGTGCCAGCAGCCAAGCGGCGGGGGGGCGAGAGACCCAGTACTTC.

V usage is TRBV27 and J usage is TRBJ2-1; 12 nucleotides match TRBD2. With V trimmed by 5 bases and J by 1 base, 6 bases remained unmatched. Germline CDR1 MNHEY, CDR2 SMNVEV (reference sequence). The CDR3 is made up of 17 amino acids. The CDR3 is CASSIATSGGSYNEQFF. CDR3 DNA sequence: TGTGCCAGCAGTATCGCGACTAGCGGGGGATCCTACAATGAGCAGTTCTTC.

The chain combines TRBV11-1 with TRBJ1-2; 9 nucleotides align to TRBD1. The V segment lost 0 bases and the J segment 3 bases; nucleotides outside the gene matches: 5. The CDR3 runs 16 residues. Per the germline V gene, CDR1 is SGHAT and CDR2 is FQDESV (reference sequence). CDR3 amino acids: CASSLARGQGDYGYTF. CDR3 coding DNA: TGTGCCAGCAGCTTAGCCCGGGGACAGGGAGACTATGGCTACACCTTC.

In its sample, this clone was seen once. V usage is TRBV7-2 and J usage is TRBJ2-5, with 7 bases lining up with TRBD1. V dropped 4 bases and J dropped 5; count of bases not matched to a gene: 7. The CDR3 length is 14 residues. Germline V gene lookup returns CDR1 SGHTA and CDR2 FQGNSA. The CDR3, as DNA: TGTGCCAGCAGCTCGGGACAGAATTGGGAGACCCAGTACTTC. Its protein is CASSSGQNWETQYF.